Below, 14 T cell receptor beta chains from the same sample are listed, as sequenced in a study of cytomegalovirus exposure and HLA in healthy donors. Clones were read by immunoSEQ multiplex PCR, and TCRdb kept only the in-frame ones, dropping some. The profile shows around 50,000 clones, more than 85% of them singletons. The source material was PBMCs. Receptor source: a woman between 18 and 30 years old in good health and CMV-seronegative.

This rearrangement joins TRBV4-1 to TRBJ2-5; 8 positions match TRBD2. The CDR3 has 15 residues. The trim removed 5 bases at V and 4 bases at J, leaving 9 bases unmatched. Per germline, CDR1 MGHRA and CDR2 YSYEKL. This chain's CDR3 is CASSGGAGDVETQYF. CDR3 in DNA: TGCGCCAGCAGCGGAGGAGCGGGAGACGTAGAGACCCAGTACTTC.

This clone occurred a few times. The chain links TRBV6-1 to TRBJ2-3; possibly TRBD2 for D (6 bases). This CDR3 spans 15 amino acids. Trimming removed 5 bases at V and 0 bases at J, with 12 bases between. Germline V gives CDR1 MNHNS, CDR2 SASEGT. In nucleotides, the CDR3 is TGTGCCAGCAGTACCCTAGCGCCAAGCACAGATACGCAGTATTTT. Protein product: CASSTLAPSTDTQYF.

V and J are TRBV7-2 and TRBJ2-2; no reliable D call. Germline loops: CDR1 SGHTA, CDR2 FQGNSA. Trimming removed 0 bases at V and 6 bases at J, with 2 bases between. The CDR3 is 12 residues long. The CDR3 bases are TGTGCCAGCAGCTTAGCCGCCGGGGAGCTGTTTTTT. This gives the protein CASSLAAGELFF.

The chain uses TRBV5-1 and TRBJ2-7, with TRBD2 matching 9 bases. CDR1 is SGHRS, CDR2 YFSETQ, per germline. This CDR3 contains 13 residues. Germline trimming cut 4 bases from V and 4 bases from J; bases unmatched to any gene: 3. CDR3 region: CASSVAGEYEQYV. The CDR3, as DNA: TGCGCCAGCAGCGTAGCGGGAGAGTACGAGCAGTACGTC.

The V gene is TRBV7-7, the J gene TRBJ2-3, with TRBD2 matching over 9 bases. V dropped 1 base and J dropped 1; count of bases not matched to a gene: 0. This CDR3 has 15 residues. The V gene's germline CDR1 is SSHAT and CDR2 FNYEAQ (reference sequence). CDR3 bases: TGTGCCAGCAGCTTAGGACTAGCGGGCACAGATACGCAGTATTTT. Translation: CASSLGLAGTDTQYF. The full variable domain, in which reference TRBV7-7 and TRBJ2-3 provide the parts outside the CDR3, is GAGVSQSPRYKVTKRGQDVTLRCDPISSHATLYWYQQALGQGPEFLTYFNYEAQPDKSGLPSDRFSAERPEGSISTLTIQRTEQRDSAMYRCASSLGLAGTDTQYFGPGTRLTVL.

This clone was observed a few times. The chain joins TRBV5-4 to TRBJ2-7; 10 bases map to TRBD2. The CDR3 totals 16 residues. From germline, CDR1 is SGHNT and CDR2 YYREEE (reference sequence). The trim removed 4 bases at V and 1 base at J, leaving 8 bases unmatched. In DNA, the CDR3 is TGTGCCAGCAGCCCGAGGACTAGCGGCCGATCCTACGAGCAGTACTTC. The encoded protein is CASSPRTSGRSYEQYF.

The chain is built from TRBV21-1 and TRBJ1-1; TRBD1, as called in the table, went unchecked against the DNA. TRBV21-1 is a pseudogene segment. This CDR3 has 15 residues. DNA of the CDR3: TGTGCCAGCAGCTCCGTTGACAGAAAGAACACTGAAGCTTTCTTT. This encodes CASSSVDRKNTEAFF.

This clone was seen only a few times. This chain links TRBV5-8 with TRBJ1-1; weak D call: TRBD1 (5 bases). Trimming took 2 bases from V and 0 from J, leaving 8 bases between them. CDR1 SGHTS and CDR2 YDEGEE come from the germline V gene. The CDR3 has 14 residues. CDR3 loop: CASSFGAMNTEAFF. The DNA for the CDR3 is TGTGCCAGCAGCTTTGGGGCGATGAACACTGAAGCTTTCTTT.

The chain employs TRBV4-2 and TRBJ1-5; D may be TRBD1 (6 bases). Trimming shortened V by 6 bases and J by 3 bases, and 9 bases separated the two germline ends. The CDR3 has 13 amino acids. Germline CDR1 LGHNA, CDR2 YNFKEQ. The CDR3: CASSNRDNQPQHF. For the CDR3, the DNA is TGTGCCAGCAGTAACAGGGACAATCAGCCCCAGCATTTT.

This clone was counted only a few times. The chain combines TRBV11-3 with TRBJ1-2; TRBD1 might be the D (6 bases). The germline gives CDR1 SGHNT, CDR2 YENEEA. The CDR3 covers 13 residues. The V gene lost 8 bases and the J gene lost 6 bases, with 16 bases spanning the gap. The CDR3 spells CASGLRQEHGYTF. CDR3 sequence (DNA): TGTGCCAGCGGACTGAGACAGGAACATGGCTACACCTTC. Full variable domain (outside the CDR3, taken from reference TRBV11-3 and TRBJ1-2): EAGVVQSPRYKIIEKKQPVAFWCNPISGHNTLYWYLQNLGQGPELLIRYENEEAVDDSQLPKDRFSAERLKGVDSTLKIQPAELGDSAVYLCASGLRQEHGYTFGSGTRLTVV.

CDR3 coding DNA: TGCGCCAGCAGCTCGGGAGACAGGGACGCAGATACGCAGTATTTT. Encoded protein: CASSSGDRDADTQYF. The V and J genes are TRBV5-1 and TRBJ2-3; D may be TRBD1 (7 bases). Germline V gene data show CDR1 as SGHRS and CDR2 as YFSETQ. The ends were cut back, 3 bases at V and 4 bases at J, with 15 bases in the middle. The length of the CDR3 is 15 residues. Together with reference TRBV5-1 and TRBJ2-3, the CDR3 gives the full variable domain: KAGVTQTPRYLIKTRGQQVTLSCSPISGHRSVSWYQQTPGQGLQFLFEYFSETQRNKGNFPGRFSGRQFSNSRSEMNVSTLELGDSALYLCASSSGDRDADTQYFGPGTRLTVL.

The chain has TRBV7-9 and TRBJ2-7, with D perhaps matching TRBD2 (5 bases). The CDR3 extends over 16 amino acids. The V end was cut by 1 base, the J end by 0 bases, with 13 bases between. Germline assignment: CDR1 SEHNR and CDR2 FQNEAQ (reference sequence). This chain's CDR3 is CASSLVDGKISYEQYF. The CDR3 nucleotides are TGTGCCAGCAGCTTAGTTGACGGGAAAATCTCCTACGAGCAGTACTTC.

V and J are TRBV13 and TRBJ2-7, with 7 positions matching TRBD2. The germline CDR1 and CDR2 sequences are PRHDT and FYEKMQ (reference sequence). The CDR3 loop spans 16 amino acids. J was trimmed by 3 bases and V by 7 bases; bases with no gene match: 15. In DNA, the CDR3 is TGTGCCAGCACCCAGCGCCGAGGGACTAAAGACTACGAGCAGTACTTC. Translating it yields CASTQRRGTKDYEQYF. The full variable domain, its missing parts supplied by reference TRBV13 and TRBJ2-7, is AAGVIQSPRHLIKEKRETATLKCYPIPRHDTVYWYQQGPGQDPQFLISFYEKMQSDKGSIPDRFSAQQFSDYHSELNMSSLELGDSALYFCASTQRRGTKDYEQYFGPGTRLTVT.

The V and J genes are TRBV11-2 and TRBJ2-1, with TRBD2 as a possible D gene (6 bases). The CDR3 is made up of 18 amino acids. The ends were cut back, 5 bases at V and 0 bases at J, with 20 bases in the middle. The V gene's germline CDR1 is SGHAT and CDR2 FQNNGV. CDR3 in amino acids: CASSPAGLTYNSYNEQFF. The CDR3 nucleotides read TGTGCCAGCAGCCCAGCGGGCCTTACATATAACTCCTACAATGAGCAGTTCTTC.